The 25 T cell receptor beta chains in this list originate from one sample, sequenced in a study of blood T cell repertoires in COVID-19. Profiled with immunoSEQ multiplex PCR; TCRdb holds only in-frame clones, not every one. Of around 140,000 clones in the sample, roughly 88% were seen once. Source material: peripheral blood. Receptors originate from a woman in her 50s with acute or convalescent COVID-19.

This clone was recorded a few times. V usage is TRBV4-1 and J usage is TRBJ1-4, with 7 bases fitting TRBD1. Germline V gene lookup returns CDR1 MGHRA and CDR2 YSYEKL. The ends lost 1 base at V and 8 bases at J; junction bases unmatched: 7. This CDR3 has 15 residues. The CDR3 DNA follows: TGCGCCAGCAGCCAAGGACAGGGAAGGTTGGAAAAACTGTTTTTT. It specifies CASSQGQGRLEKLFF.

The rearrangement links TRBV2 to TRBJ1-1; TRBD1 might be the D (6 bases). There are 12 residues in the CDR3. Trimming left V 9 bases short and J 0 bases short, with 8 bases between. Per germline, CDR1 SNHLY and CDR2 FYNNEI. The CDR3 DNA reads TGTGCCAGTCAGGGGTTGAACACTGAAGCTTTCTTT. Translated: CASQGLNTEAFF.

The chain couples TRBV6-5 to TRBJ1-5, with D hard to call. Germline V CDR1 and CDR2: MNHEY, SVGAGI. The CDR3 length is 14 residues. V lost 5 bases to trimming and J lost 7 bases, with 15 bases between them. CDR3 region: CASSRTHTEQPQHF. The CDR3 coding sequence is TGTGCCAGCAGTCGCACCCACACAGAACAGCCCCAGCATTTT.

The chain links TRBV5-8 to TRBJ1-2; perhaps TRBD1 as D (5 bases). The ends were cut back, 0 bases at V and 4 bases at J, with 10 bases in the middle. The germline V gene has CDR1 SGHTS and CDR2 YDEGEE. The CDR3 has 14 residues. Written as DNA, the CDR3 is TGTGCCAGCAGCTTGGGCCAGGGCAGCTATGGCTACACCTTC. Translating it yields CASSLGQGSYGYTF.

The gene calls are TRBV28 and TRBJ1-1; D is possibly TRBD1 (6 bases). Germline V lookup: CDR1 MDHEN, CDR2 SYDVKM. Trimming pared 5 bases from V and 3 bases from J, leaving 16 bases between. This CDR3 comprises 15 residues. In DNA form, the CDR3 reads TGTGCCAGCAGTCCCATCCAGGGGAGGGACACTGAAGCTTTCTTT. Amino acid sequence: CASSPIQGRDTEAFF.

The chain couples TRBV7-2 to TRBJ1-2, with a weak D call TRBD1 (6 bases). CDR1 is SGHTA and CDR2 is FQGNSA in the germline V gene. The ends were cut back, 2 bases at V and 4 bases at J, with 11 bases in the middle. CDR3 size: 14 residues. The CDR3 sequence: CASSLSGGSYGYTF. Here the CDR3 DNA reads TGTGCCAGCAGCTTATCGGGGGGCAGCTATGGCTACACCTTC.

The chain joins TRBV6-5 to TRBJ2-7; D is undetermined. Germline V gene lookup returns CDR1 MNHEY and CDR2 SVGAGI. The CDR3 runs to 14 residues. The V gene lost 7 bases and the J gene lost 2 bases, with 15 bases spanning the gap. CDR3 nucleotide sequence: TGTGCCAGCACCCTTTTTGGCGAGGCCTACGAGCAGTACTTC. Translating it yields CASTLFGEAYEQYF.

The rearrangement joins TRBV19 to TRBJ1-2; the D gene is possibly TRBD1 (5 bases). CDR1 LNHDA and CDR2 SQIVND come from the germline V gene (reference sequence). The CDR3 is made up of 14 amino acids. Trimming left V 3 bases short and J 6 bases short, with 14 bases between. The CDR3 region is CASSMGGERNGYTF. DNA for the CDR3: TGTGCCAGTAGTATGGGGGGGGAGAGGAATGGCTACACCTTC.

The CDR3: CASSLLGTGQETQYF. CDR3 nucleotide sequence: TGTGCCAGCAGCTTGTTAGGTACAGGGCAAGAGACCCAGTACTTC. The gene calls are TRBV5-4 and TRBJ2-5; weak D call: TRBD1 (6 bases). The CDR3 has 15 residues. Looked up from germline, CDR1 is SGHNT and CDR2 is YYREEE (reference sequence). Trimming removed 1 base from V and 2 bases from J, with 12 bases in between.

This chain joins TRBV10-3 and TRBJ2-7; 12 bases are a match to TRBD1. J lost 2 bases, V lost 9 bases, and 11 bases had no gene match. The CDR3 contains 16 residues. The germline gives CDR1 ENHRY, CDR2 SYGVKD. In DNA, the CDR3 is TGTGCCATTGCCGGGACAGGGGGCGGTAGGACCTACGAGCAGTACTTC. As protein: CAIAGTGGGRTYEQYF.

The chain carries TRBV12-3 or TRBV12-4 and TRBJ1-1; unclear D gene. This CDR3 comprises 12 residues. V lost 2 bases and J lost 3, with 4 bases in between. For the CDR3, the DNA is TGTGCCAGCAGTTTACCTCACACTGAAGCTTTCTTT. This sequence encodes CASSLPHTEAFF.

The chain carries TRBV18 and TRBJ1-5, with TRBD1 as a possible D gene (5 bases). Germline V gives CDR1 KGHSH, CDR2 LQKENI. The V and J ends lost 0 bases and 11 bases respectively, with 11 bases between them. The CDR3 is made up of 13 amino acids. CDR3 loop: CASSPPSGWTQHF. CDR3 nucleotides: TGTGCCAGCTCACCACCGTCAGGGTGGACCCAGCATTTT.

This rearrangement joins TRBV12-3 or TRBV12-4 to TRBJ1-1; D not certain. This CDR3 is built from 13 residues. The V gene lost 5 bases and the J gene lost 7 bases, with 14 bases spanning the gap. Here the CDR3 reads CASSPVRAGEAFF. CDR3 sequence (DNA): TGTGCCAGCAGTCCCGTGAGGGCGGGTGAAGCTTTCTTT.

The V call is TRBV7-9, the J call TRBJ1-2; 9 bases map to TRBD1. This CDR3 region has 12 residues. V lost 11 bases to trimming and J lost 10 bases; unmatched junction nucleotides: 11. In germline, CDR1 is SEHNR, CDR2 FQNEAQ (reference sequence). The CDR3 is CAWDREVLVYTF. The CDR3 region has the DNA TGTGCCTGGGACAGGGAGGTGTTGGTCTACACCTTC.

The rearrangement uses TRBV19 and TRBJ2-5, with TRBD1 matching over 9 bases. Germline V gene data show CDR1 as LNHDA and CDR2 as SQIVND (reference sequence). The trim removed 10 bases at V and 5 bases at J, leaving 20 bases unmatched. There are 17 residues in the CDR3. CDR3 sequence reads: CATKGTGLNSRGETQYF. Written as DNA, the CDR3 is TGTGCCACCAAAGGGACAGGGCTAAACTCACGCGGGGAGACCCAGTACTTC.

The rearrangement links TRBV11-3 to TRBJ2-1; TRBD1 might be the D (5 bases). V was clipped by 5 bases and J by 8 bases, with 16 bases between them. The CDR3 is 14 residues long. Looked up from germline, CDR1 is SGHNT and CDR2 is YENEEA. The CDR3 DNA sequence: TGTGCCAGCAGCCTTGGGGCTGGTTTCGATGAGCAGTTCTTC. Protein: CASSLGAGFDEQFF. The full variable domain, in which reference TRBV11-3 and TRBJ2-1 provide the parts outside the CDR3, is EAGVVQSPRYKIIEKKQPVAFWCNPISGHNTLYWYLQNLGQGPELLIRYENEEAVDDSQLPKDRFSAERLKGVDSTLKIQPAELGDSAVYLCASSLGAGFDEQFFGPGTRLTVL.

V gene TRBV19 combines with J gene TRBJ2-3; 13 bases line up with TRBD2. The germline CDR1 and CDR2 sequences are LNHDA and SQIVND (reference sequence). Germline trimming cut 6 bases from V and 1 base from J; bases unmatched to any gene: 7. This CDR3 has 17 residues. CDR3 in amino acids: CASRLAGGLGGTDTQYF. The CDR3 DNA follows: TGTGCCAGTAGACTAGCGGGGGGGCTTGGGGGCACAGATACGCAGTATTTT.

This clone showed up just once. CDR3 nucleotides: TGTGCCAGCAGCCAAGCTCCAGGGGATCTTGGTTCACCCCTCCACTTT. Protein: CASSQAPGDLGSPLHF. V and J are TRBV3-1 (or the pseudogene TRBV3-2) and TRBJ1-6; D may be TRBD1 (6 bases). Per the germline V gene, CDR1 is LGHDT and CDR2 is YNNKEL (reference sequence). This CDR3 is 16 amino acids long. Trimming shortened V by 1 base and J by 9 bases, and 16 bases separated the two germline ends.

This chain links TRBV6-6 with TRBJ2-5; 12 bases agree with TRBD2. The CDR3 length is 16 residues. The ends lost 1 base at V and 2 bases at J; junction bases unmatched: 2. Germline lookup yields CDR1 MNHNY and CDR2 SVGAGI (reference sequence). CDR3 sequence reads: CASSYWTSGTQETQYF. CDR3 bases: TGTGCCAGCAGTTACTGGACTAGCGGGACTCAAGAGACCCAGTACTTC.

This clone was detected once. The chain links TRBV6-5 to TRBJ2-1; 16 bases fit TRBD2. The V segment lost 7 bases and the J segment 12 bases; nucleotides outside the gene matches: 9. This CDR3 is 15 amino acids long. Germline V lookup: CDR1 MNHEY, CDR2 SVGAGI. The CDR3 region is CASNTPGLAGGWQFF. For the CDR3, the DNA is TGTGCCAGCAACACCCCGGGACTAGCGGGAGGGTGGCAGTTCTTC.

The chain couples TRBV27 to TRBJ1-1, with D perhaps TRBD1 (6 bases). Germline-derived CDR1 and CDR2 are MNHEY and SMNVEV (reference sequence). Trimming stripped 6 bases from V and 0 bases from J, with 11 bases between. CDR3 length: 14 amino acids. For the CDR3, the DNA is TGTGCCAGCAGGCCCTACAGGGTGAACACTGAAGCTTTCTTT. Its translation: CASRPYRVNTEAFF.

The chain employs TRBV5-6 and TRBJ1-1, with 7 bases that match TRBD1. Germline assignment: CDR1 SGHDT and CDR2 YYEEEE. This CDR3 is 14 amino acids long. The trim removed 4 bases at V and 4 bases at J, leaving 7 bases unmatched. CDR3 residues: CASSPINRGTEAFF. The CDR3 DNA sequence: TGTGCCAGCAGCCCAATAAACAGGGGCACTGAAGCTTTCTTT.

The DNA for the CDR3 is TGCGCCAGCAGCTTGTTCTCCACCGGGGAGCTGTTTTTT. Protein sequence: CASSLFSTGELFF. The chain carries TRBV5-1 and TRBJ2-2; D gene uncertain. V was trimmed by 1 base and J by 4 bases, leaving 5 bases between them. Germline loops: CDR1 SGHRS, CDR2 YFSETQ. The CDR3 totals 13 residues.

The chain couples TRBV5-1 to TRBJ1-1, with TRBD1 identical over 8 bases. In germline, CDR1 is SGHRS, CDR2 YFSETQ. Unmatched junction bases numbered 3, after V lost 4 bases and J lost 4 bases. This CDR3 region has 13 residues. The CDR3 region has the DNA TGCGCCAGCAGCCAACAGGGGGTCACTGAAGCTTTCTTT. Translated, it gives CASSQQGVTEAFF.

V gene TRBV6-2 or TRBV6-3 combines with J gene TRBJ2-7, with 7 bases that match TRBD2. The length of the CDR3 is 16 residues. CDR1 and CDR2 (germline): MNHEY, SVGEGT. V trimming: 0 bases; J trimming: 2 bases; junction bases outside the gene matches: 7. The CDR3 nucleotides are TGTGCCAGCAGTTACTCGGGAGGGACTCATACCTACGAGCAGTACTTC. Encoded protein: CASSYSGGTHTYEQYF.